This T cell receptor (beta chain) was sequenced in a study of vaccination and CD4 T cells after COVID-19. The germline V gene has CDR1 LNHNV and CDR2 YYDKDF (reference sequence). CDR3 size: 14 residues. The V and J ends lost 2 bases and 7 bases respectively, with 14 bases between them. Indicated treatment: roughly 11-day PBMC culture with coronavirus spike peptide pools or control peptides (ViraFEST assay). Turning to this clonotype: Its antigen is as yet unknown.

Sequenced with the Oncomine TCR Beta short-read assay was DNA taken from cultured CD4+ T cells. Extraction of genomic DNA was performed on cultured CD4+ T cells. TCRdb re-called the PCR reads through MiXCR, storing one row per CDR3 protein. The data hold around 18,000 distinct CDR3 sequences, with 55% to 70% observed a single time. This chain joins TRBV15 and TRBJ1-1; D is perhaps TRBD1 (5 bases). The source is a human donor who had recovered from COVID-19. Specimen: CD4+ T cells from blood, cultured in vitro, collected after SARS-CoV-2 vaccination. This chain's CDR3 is CATSRSQATDEAFF. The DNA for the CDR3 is TGTGCCACCAGCAGATCTCAGGCGACAGATGAAGCTTTCTTT. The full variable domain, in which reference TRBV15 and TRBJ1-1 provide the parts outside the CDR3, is DAMVIQNPRYQVTQFGKPVTLSCSQTLNHNVMYWYQQKSSQAPKLLFHYYDKDFNNEADTPDNFQSRRPNTSFCFLDIRSPGLGDTAMYLCATSRSQATDEAFFGQGTRLTVV.